This T cell receptor beta chain was recovered during a study of T cells expressing NK-cell markers. For the study at large: Underlying the TCR beta repertoires were sorted CD3+CD56+NKG2C+, CD3+CD56+NKG2C- and CD3+CD56-NKG2C+ T cells. Sequenced donors, eight in total, included seven who were HCMV-seropositive and one who was seronegative.

As the method of synthesis, 5'RACE template switching with UMIs yielded TCR beta cDNA. TCRdb reworked the 5' RACE reads into one entry per CDR3 protein, no DNA. The repertoire shows approximately 15,000 distinct CDR3 sequences; the top ten hold approximately 59%. Germline loops: CDR1 MNHNS, CDR2 SASEGT. The CDR3 is 14 residues long. Study results and limitations: These clonotypes also led the CD3+CD56-NKG2C+ fraction in a few donors.

In regard to this clonotype: Its antigen is still unknown.

The source of this sequence is a man aged 18-70 years in good health. J is TRBJ1-5 and V is TRBV6-1; TCRdb gives TRBD1 as the D gene, but with no DNA this cannot be confirmed. Sequenced: blood T cells: a sorted CD56 or NKG2C T cell subset, CD4+ or CD8+ T cells, or bulk PBMC T cells (not recorded which). CDR3 sequence: CASRTGGGYQPQHF.